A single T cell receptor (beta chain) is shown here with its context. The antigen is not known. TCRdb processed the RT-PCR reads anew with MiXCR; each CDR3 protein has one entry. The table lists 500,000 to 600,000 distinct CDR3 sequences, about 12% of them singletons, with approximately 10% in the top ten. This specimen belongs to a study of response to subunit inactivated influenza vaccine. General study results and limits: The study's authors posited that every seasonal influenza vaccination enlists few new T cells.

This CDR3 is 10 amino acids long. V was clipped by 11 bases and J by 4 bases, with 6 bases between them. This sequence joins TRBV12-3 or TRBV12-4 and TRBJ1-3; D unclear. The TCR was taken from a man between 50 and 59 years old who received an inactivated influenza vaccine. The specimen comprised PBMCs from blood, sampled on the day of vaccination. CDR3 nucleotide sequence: TGTGCCCTGGGGGGAAACACCATATATTTT. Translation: CALGGNTIYF.